A single sample gave rise to the 29 T cell receptor beta chains below, sequenced in a study of shared clonotypes between healthy human individuals. Data came from immunoSEQ multiplex PCR; TCRdb stores just in-frame clones and leaves some out. This table holds around 2,000,000 clones, about 95% found once. Naive CD8 cells comprised CD45RO-negative, CCR7-positively selected cells, excluding terminally differentiated effector memory CD45RA+ cells. Sample: naive CD8+ T cells sorted from blood. The receptors derive from a man aged 18-30 years in good health.

This clone was observed once. The gene calls are TRBV11-1 and TRBJ2-1; D remains ambiguous. CDR1 and CDR2 from the germline V gene are SGHAT and FQDESV (reference sequence). The CDR3 length is 14 residues. Trimming stripped 3 bases from V and 0 bases from J, with 6 bases between. CDR3 DNA: TGTGCCAGCAGCTTTTCGAGCTCCTACAATGAGCAGTTCTTC. Protein product: CASSFSSSYNEQFF.

The gene calls are TRBV6-1 and TRBJ2-7; D call uncertain. The V end lost 3 bases, the J end lost 3 bases, and 6 bases lay between the germline ends. The length of the CDR3 is 12 residues. Germline CDR1 is MNHNS and CDR2 is SASEGT. CDR3 coding DNA: TGTGCCAGCAGTGAGAGATTCTACGAGCAGTACTTC. Translated, it gives CASSERFYEQYF.

Note on this clone: Other DNA sequences within the sample encode an identical CDR3. The chain recombines TRBV2 with TRBJ2-1; 7 bases match TRBD2. Trimming took 1 base from V and 10 from J; bases not matched to a gene: 13. The germline V gene has CDR1 SNHLY and CDR2 FYNNEI. The CDR3 runs to 16 residues. The CDR3 sequence is CASSEDRLAANGEQFF. CDR3 DNA: TGTGCCAGCAGTGAAGACAGGCTAGCGGCGAACGGGGAGCAGTTCTTC.

The V gene is TRBV7-9, the J gene TRBJ2-7, with D perhaps being TRBD1 or TRBD2 (5 bases each). CDR3 length: 13 amino acids. Trimming shortened V by 5 bases and J by 5 bases, and 13 bases separated the two germline ends. Germline V gene data show CDR1 as SEHNR and CDR2 as FQNEAQ (reference sequence). DNA of the CDR3: TGTGCCAGCAGCCCAGGGCCCGGGGACGAGCAGTACTTC. It yields the protein CASSPGPGDEQYF.

The chain uses TRBV28 and TRBJ2-3; 7 positions agree with TRBD2. V was pared by 2 bases and J by 0 bases, with 8 bases of the junction left unmatched. Germline-derived CDR1 and CDR2 are MDHEN and SYDVKM. The CDR3 sequence is 17 residues long. Here the CDR3 reads CASSLVTAGESTDTQYF. The DNA for the CDR3 is TGTGCCAGCAGTTTAGTGACGGCGGGGGAGAGCACAGATACGCAGTATTTT.

The chain has TRBV4-3 and TRBJ1-6; perhaps TRBD1 as D (5 bases). V was clipped by 0 bases and J by 6 bases, with 9 bases between them. The CDR3 runs to 15 residues. CDR1 LGHNA and CDR2 YSLEER come from the germline V gene. The CDR3 reads CASSQDRGSNSPLHF. The CDR3 nucleotides read TGCGCCAGCAGCCAAGATAGGGGATCTAATTCACCCCTCCACTTT.

J is TRBJ2-1 and V is TRBV27; no clear D. Germline CDR1 reads MNHEY; CDR2 reads SMNVEV (reference sequence). V shed 2 bases and J shed 0 bases, with 8 bases lying between them. The CDR3 is 15 residues long. CDR3 protein: CASSLTKSSYNEQFF. CDR3 nucleotides: TGTGCCAGCAGTTTAACAAAGAGCTCCTACAATGAGCAGTTCTTC.

This rearrangement joins TRBV4-1 to TRBJ2-7; possibly TRBD1 or TRBD2 for D (5 bases each). This CDR3 spans 15 amino acids. The germline V gene has CDR1 MGHRA and CDR2 YSYEKL. V lost 4 bases to trimming and J lost 2 bases, with 15 bases between them. This CDR3 reads CASSLSRAGPYEQYF. CDR3 coding DNA: TGCGCCAGCAGCCTGTCGCGGGCAGGGCCCTACGAGCAGTACTTC.

The chain is built from TRBV10-1 and TRBJ1-3; D uncertain. The ends were cut back, 5 bases at V and 3 bases at J, with 11 bases in the middle. The CDR3 has 14 amino acids. Germline CDR1 is WNHNN and CDR2 is SYGVQD (reference sequence). CDR3 bases: TGCGCCAGCAGTCCGGCAGGACTTGGAAACACCATATATTTT. Translation gives CASSPAGLGNTIYF.

The chain employs TRBV4-3 and TRBJ1-1, with D uncertain. CDR1 and CDR2 (germline): LGHNA, YSLEER. This CDR3 comprises 14 residues. Trimming removed 0 bases from V and 0 bases from J, with 5 bases in between. The CDR3 loop reads CASSQEPVNTEAFF. DNA for the CDR3: TGCGCCAGCAGCCAAGAACCAGTGAACACTGAAGCTTTCTTT.

J is TRBJ2-7 and V is TRBV5-1, with 10 bases lining up with TRBD1. The CDR3 length is 16 residues. Per the germline V gene, CDR1 is SGHRS and CDR2 is YFSETQ. Losses at the gene ends were 4 bases for V and 5 bases for J; bases not matched to a gene: 12. The CDR3 reads CASSLNPGTGVDEQYF. CDR3 in DNA: TGCGCCAGCAGCCTAAACCCCGGGACAGGGGTCGACGAGCAGTACTTC. The full variable domain, in which reference TRBV5-1 and TRBJ2-7 provide the parts outside the CDR3, is KAGVTQTPRYLIKTRGQQVTLSCSPISGHRSVSWYQQTPGQGLQFLFEYFSETQRNKGNFPGRFSGRQFSNSRSEMNVSTLELGDSALYLCASSLNPGTGVDEQYFGPGTRLTVT.

The genes are TRBV6-6 and TRBJ2-5, with D perhaps assigned TRBD1 or TRBD2 (5 bases each). Germline V gene lookup returns CDR1 MNHNY and CDR2 SVGAGI (reference sequence). Trimming took off 8 bases at V and 5 bases at J, with 15 bases between the two ends. The CDR3 has 13 amino acids. Here the CDR3 reads CASSSREWETQYF. The CDR3 DNA is TGTGCCAGCTCCTCCAGGGAGTGGGAGACCCAGTACTTC.

Note on this clone: The same CDR3 is also encoded by other DNA sequences in this sample. The chain recombines TRBV9 with TRBJ2-7, with TRBD2 matching over 8 bases. There are 15 residues in the CDR3. Trimming cost V 0 bases and J 0 bases; bases outside gene matches: 2. CDR1 and CDR2 from the germline V gene are SGDLS and YYNGEE. This chain's CDR3 is CASSVAGGDSYEQYF. DNA of the CDR3: TGTGCCAGCAGCGTAGCCGGGGGGGACTCCTACGAGCAGTACTTC.

A note on this clone: The junction shows a germline mismatch at one end, possibly a read error. The V gene is TRBV4-1, the J gene TRBJ2-7; 10 bases align to TRBD1. Germline V lookup: CDR1 MGHRA, CDR2 YSYEKL. The CDR3 is 15 residues long. The CDR3 reads CASSQEAGTGAGRAF. The DNA for the CDR3 is TGCGCCAGCAGCCAAGAAGCCGGGACAGGGGCCGGTCGAGCCTTC.

V and J are TRBV25-1 and TRBJ1-2, with D tentatively TRBD1 (5 bases). Germline V gene sequence: CDR1 MGHDK, CDR2 SYGVNS. The V end was cut by 2 bases, the J end by 3 bases, with 10 bases between. This CDR3 region has 14 residues. In DNA form, the CDR3 reads TGTGCCAGCAGTGAACCGGGGGTGGACTATGGCTACACCTTC. Translation: CASSEPGVDYGYTF.

A remark on this clone: Other DNA sequences in the same sample also yield this CDR3. The DNA for the CDR3 is TGTGCCAGCAGTTTATCCCCGGGGTCGAACACCGGGGAGCTGTTTTTT. Residues: CASSLSPGSNTGELFF. The chain links TRBV27 to TRBJ2-2; perhaps TRBD2 as D (5 bases). Looked up from germline, CDR1 is MNHEY and CDR2 is SMNVEV (reference sequence). V was pared by 0 bases and J by 0 bases, with 8 bases between. The CDR3 has 16 amino acids.

V gene TRBV19 combines with J gene TRBJ2-3; a possible D gene is TRBD1 (7 bases). The CDR3 is 14 amino acids. V was pared by 3 bases and J by 4 bases, with 11 bases between. Germline CDR1 is LNHDA and CDR2 is SQIVND (reference sequence). In DNA, the CDR3 is TGTGCCAGTAGTATGTGGAGGGGGCCAGATACGCAGTATTTT. Protein product: CASSMWRGPDTQYF.

V usage is TRBV5-8 and J usage is TRBJ1-5; a possible D gene is TRBD1 (5 bases). V shed 2 bases and J shed 3 bases, with 9 bases lying between them. Germline-derived CDR1 and CDR2 are SGHTS and YDEGEE. The CDR3 is 14 residues long. The CDR3 spells CASSLGETNQPQHF. The CDR3 coding sequence is TGTGCCAGCAGCTTAGGGGAAACCAATCAGCCCCAGCATTTT.

The CDR3 DNA reads TGTGCCAGCAGCTTAGAGGGAGGACTAGCGGGGACATACAATGAGCAGTTCTTC. Translating it yields CASSLEGGLAGTYNEQFF. V usage is TRBV11-3 and J usage is TRBJ2-1, with 12 bases identical to TRBD2. V was pared by 0 bases and J by 4 bases, with 7 bases of the junction left unmatched. Germline V lookup: CDR1 SGHNT, CDR2 YENEEA. The length of the CDR3 is 18 residues.

The chain recombines TRBV7-8 with TRBJ2-2; 8 positions agree with TRBD2. After removal of 2 bases from V and 1 base from J, the junction contained 6 bases not matched to a gene. Germline CDR1 and CDR2: SGHVS and FQNEAQ. This CDR3 has 17 residues. CDR3 sequence reads: CASSLFLAGGNTGELFF. CDR3 coding DNA: TGTGCCAGCAGCTTATTCCTTGCGGGAGGGAACACCGGGGAGCTGTTTTTT.

The rearrangement uses TRBV6-5 and TRBJ2-1; TRBD2 matches 7 bases. CDR1 MNHEY and CDR2 SVGAGI come from the germline V gene. The CDR3 consists of 14 residues. V was pared by 0 bases and J by 11 bases, with 7 bases of the junction left unmatched. Written as DNA, the CDR3 is TGTGCCAGCAGTTACTCGATATCCGGGACTAAGCAGTTCTTC. Amino acid sequence: CASSYSISGTKQFF.

The genes are TRBV11-2 and TRBJ2-7, with 8 bases matching TRBD1. The CDR3 length is 14 residues. Per the germline V gene, CDR1 is SGHAT and CDR2 is FQNNGV. With V trimmed by 1 base and J by 4 bases, 3 bases remained unmatched. CDR3 coding DNA: TGTGCCAGCAGCTTAGGGACAGGGAAGTACGAGCAGTACTTC. Encoded protein: CASSLGTGKYEQYF.

The CDR3 nucleotides read TGCGCCAGCAGCCAGGGAAGGGAATTAGAGACCCAGTACTTC. Its translation is CASSQGRELETQYF. The chain recombines TRBV4-3 with TRBJ2-5; D gene uncertain. V was cut by 3 bases and J by 4 bases, with 12 bases left in between. This CDR3 region has 14 residues. CDR1 LGHNA and CDR2 YSLEER come from the germline V gene.

The V call is TRBV4-1, the J call TRBJ2-5, with D uncertain. Looked up from germline, CDR1 is MGHRA and CDR2 is YSYEKL. Trimming took 0 bases from V and 1 from J, leaving 12 bases between them. This CDR3 comprises 16 residues. CDR3 coding DNA: TGCGCCAGCAGCCAAGAAACAGTGACCTTCCAAGAGACCCAGTACTTC. Amino acid sequence: CASSQETVTFQETQYF.

J is TRBJ1-4 and V is TRBV29-1; unclear D gene. Germline CDR1 is SQVTM and CDR2 is ANQGSEA. The germline V and J ends were trimmed by 5 bases and 3 bases, with 4 bases remaining between them. This CDR3 is built from 11 residues. The CDR3 nucleotides read TGCAGCGTTCTCTCTAATGAAAAACTGTTTTTT. As protein: CSVLSNEKLFF.

The chain joins TRBV11-2 to TRBJ1-1; maybe TRBD1 (5 bases). CDR1 and CDR2 (germline): SGHAT, FQNNGV. The V end lost 1 base, the J end lost 0 bases, and 6 bases lay between the germline ends. CDR3 length equals 14 residues. The CDR3 sequence is CASSLGQLNTEAFF. The CDR3 coding sequence is TGTGCCAGCAGCTTAGGACAGTTGAACACTGAAGCTTTCTTT.

The chain links TRBV11-2 to TRBJ2-2; 14 bases fit TRBD2. Trimming removed 4 bases from V and 6 bases from J; junction bases left unmatched: 4. CDR1 and CDR2 from the germline V gene are SGHAT and FQNNGV. This CDR3 contains 16 residues. The CDR3 nucleotides are TGTGCCAGCAGCTGGACTAGCGGGAGGACGGCCGGGGAGCTGTTTTTT. Its protein is CASSWTSGRTAGELFF.

The chain uses TRBV7-2 and TRBJ2-5, with D maybe TRBD2 (5 bases). CDR1 and CDR2 (germline): SGHTA, FQGNSA. Between the trimmed V and J ends, which lost 3 bases and 1 base, there was a span of 12 bases. CDR3 size: 15 residues. CDR3 protein: CASSLLSGIQETQYF. Here the CDR3 DNA reads TGTGCCAGCAGCTTGCTATCCGGGATCCAAGAGACCCAGTACTTC. Combining the CDR3 with reference TRBV7-2 and TRBJ2-5 gives the whole variable domain GAGVSQSPSNKVTEKGKDVELRCDPISGHTALYWYRQSLGQGLEFLIYFQGNSAPDKSGLPSDRFSAERTGGSVSTLTIQRTQQEDSAVYLCASSLLSGIQETQYFGPGTRLLVL.

This clone was seen once. The V and J genes are TRBV14 and TRBJ1-4, with D uncertain. The V end lost 4 bases, the J end lost 3 bases, and 6 bases lay between the germline ends. This CDR3 is 13 amino acids long. Germline V gene sequence: CDR1 SGHDN, CDR2 FVKESK. The CDR3 DNA follows: TGTGCCAGCAGCCCTCTCGCTAATGAAAAACTGTTTTTT. It translates to CASSPLANEKLFF.